The clone carrying this T cell receptor beta chain was picked up many times. What it binds is not known. The record originates from a study of CD8 T cells in ankylosing spondylitis. Study-wide findings and caveats: Clones tied to disease were said to be significantly enriched in matched ankylosing spondylitis synovial fluid. Ankylosing spondylitis blood seemed to carry a telltale TCR beta motif made of fewer than ten highly homologous variants.

Generation of TCR beta libraries employed quantitative 5'-RACE incorporating molecular barcodes. TCRdb re-analysed the 5' RACE reads in MiXCR, keeping a single row per CDR3 protein. This sample yields about 330,000 distinct CDR3 sequences, of which less than 9.5% are seen a single time; approximately 15% belongs to the top ten. The CDR3 loop spans 14 amino acids. V lost 7 bases and J lost 4; bases outside the gene matches: 8. The germline V gene encodes CDR1 MNHEY and CDR2 SMNVEV (reference sequence). This clonotype was sampled from a male donor with ankylosing spondylitis. V gene TRBV27 combines with J gene TRBJ1-2, with 8 bases lining up with TRBD1. Material: blood, either unsorted or a sorted T cell fraction (not recorded which). The CDR3 DNA reads as TGTGCCAGCACCCCCCGGACAGGGACCTATGGCTACACCTTC. Translating gives CASTPRTGTYGYTF.